These T cell receptor beta chains were read from a single sample in a study of cytomegalovirus exposure and HLA in healthy donors. Data came from immunoSEQ multiplex PCR; TCRdb stores just in-frame clones and leaves some out. The table records 100,000 to 120,000 clones, about 80% of them present only once. Material for sequencing was PBMCs. The receptor source for this set is a woman aged 60 to 75 in good health and CMV-seropositive. Each CDR3 is given with its conserved first and last residue.

J gene	V gene	CDR3 protein
TRBJ1-2	TRBV6-5	CASSYQGGHDGYTF
TRBJ1-1	TRBV6-5	CASRERQGRDTEAFF
TRBJ2-1	TRBV5-6	CASSPLAATYNEQFF
TRBJ1-4	TRBV7-2	CASSLDRGGEKLFF
TRBJ2-5	TRBV18	CASSPPSTGQETQYF
TRBJ2-1	TRBV28	CASTGASASEQFF
TRBJ1-2	TRBV27	CASSFLPTQGPGYTF
TRBJ1-5	TRBV19	CASSMGGNQPQHF
TRBJ1-4	TRBV5-1	CASSLGGQNNEKLFF
TRBJ2-1	TRBV7-2	CASSLVRLAVYNEQFF
TRBJ1-2	TRBV6-1	CASTSPDRGDYGYTF
TRBJ1-1	TRBV5-8	CASSLSDWVVTEAFF